This T cell receptor (beta chain) was captured in a study of PD-1 blockade in classical Hodgkin lymphoma. Germline CDR1 is MDHEN and CDR2 is SYDVKM. This CDR3 has 14 amino acids. Trimming removed 11 bases from V and 0 bases from J; junction bases left unmatched: 7. There was relapse after autologous stem cell transplantation in every patient, and there was variation in brentuximab vedotin exposure. The data were produced by immunoSEQ multiplex PCR, yet TCRdb's version contains in-frame clones alone and is incomplete. Altogether some 150,000 clones are present, approximately 81% being singletons, with the ten largest covering 7.5% to 10%. This clone was counted between two and nine times.

Sequenced material: peripheral blood mononuclear cells (PBMCs), taken before the second cycle of nivolumab. V usage is TRBV28 and J usage is TRBJ1-3; 7 nucleotides match TRBD1. The sequence was obtained from a human donor with classical Hodgkin lymphoma. As DNA, the CDR3 is TGTGCCGCCAGTAGGGACAGCTCTGGAAACACCATATATTTT. It codes for CAASRDSSGNTIYF.